This T cell receptor (beta chain) comes out of a study of glioma-infiltrating T cells after dendritic cell vaccination. The CDR3 is 15 amino acids. The junction had 9 bases not matched to a gene; V was cut back by 1 base and J by 7 bases. From germline, CDR1 is SEHNR and CDR2 FQNEAQ (reference sequence). Here immunoSEQ multiplex PCR was the method, and the copy in TCRdb shows in-frame clones only, minus some. The sample lists under 130,000 clones, approximately 80% occurring once. The V gene is TRBV7-9, the J gene TRBJ2-5; TRBD1 matches at 7 bases. The source is a human donor with glioblastoma. The starting material was blood, obtained before dendritic cell vaccination. CDR3 loop: CASSLDRGRRWTQYF. The DNA for the CDR3 is TGTGCCAGCAGCTTAGACAGGGGCCGTCGGTGGACCCAGTACTTC.